Following are 18 T cell receptor beta chains from one sample sequenced in a study of CD8 T cells in Susac syndrome. With random hexamers, reverse transcription was performed on about 0.5 to 1 ug of RNA. A single record per CDR3 protein comes from TCRdb applying MiXCR to the immunoSEQ multiplex PCR reads. This table holds about 400,000 distinct CDR3 sequences, approximately 89% found once. The sequencing sample was made of CD8+ T cells from PBMCs. The receptors derive from a human donor with multiple sclerosis.

This chain connects TRBV3-1 to TRBJ2-1; D gene ambiguous. Germline assignment: CDR1 LGHDT and CDR2 YNNKEL (reference sequence). Trimming took 0 bases from V and 3 from J, leaving 6 bases between them. The CDR3 is 14 residues long. CDR3 sequence reads: CASSQDLGYNEQFF. The DNA of the CDR3 is TGTGCCAGCAGCCAAGATCTCGGCTACAATGAGCAGTTCTTC.

The chain has TRBV20-1 and TRBJ2-7; unclear D gene. Trimming stripped 0 bases from V and 4 bases from J, with 7 bases between. Germline CDR1 DFQATT, CDR2 SNEGSKA (reference sequence). The CDR3 runs 12 residues. CDR3 bases: TGCAGTGCTAGAGAGCGCCTGTACGAGCAGTACTTC. Translated, it gives CSARERLYEQYF.

This clonotype has just one count. The V gene is TRBV7-9, the J gene TRBJ1-1; D possibly corresponds to TRBD1 (6 bases). The germline V gene encodes CDR1 SEHNR and CDR2 FQNEAQ (reference sequence). This CDR3 has 14 residues. Trimming shortened V by 4 bases and J by 7 bases, and 16 bases separated the two germline ends. For the CDR3, the DNA is TGTGCCAGCAGCTCCGGATCTGGACAGCTTGAAGCTTTCTTT. As protein: CASSSGSGQLEAFF.

The chain combines TRBV30 with TRBJ2-7, with D perhaps matching TRBD2 (5 bases). Germline V CDR1 and CDR2: GTSNPN, SVGIG (reference sequence). The CDR3 contains 12 residues. Between the trimmed V and J ends, which lost 1 base and 3 bases, there was a span of 7 bases. The DNA for the CDR3 is TGTGCCTGGAGTGGGGAGAACTACGAGCAGTACTTC. This gives the protein CAWSGENYEQYF. Using reference TRBV30 and TRBJ2-7 for the parts outside the CDR3, the full variable domain is SQTIHQWPATLVQPVGSPLSLECTVEGTSNPNLYWYRQAAGRGLQLLFYSVGIGQISSEVPQNLSASRPQDRQFILSSKKLLLSDSGFYLCAWSGENYEQYFGPGTRLTVT.

This chain connects TRBV11-2 to TRBJ2-2; D may be TRBD2 (5 bases). This CDR3 has 13 residues. The germline V and J ends were trimmed by 5 bases and 6 bases, with 10 bases remaining between them. Germline V lookup: CDR1 SGHAT, CDR2 FQNNGV. CDR3 sequence: CASSVGLAGELFF. Written as DNA, the CDR3 is TGTGCCAGCAGCGTTGGACTGGCCGGGGAGCTGTTTTTT. Complete variable domain (other parts from reference TRBV11-2 and TRBJ2-2): EAGVAQSPRYKIIEKRQSVAFWCNPISGHATLYWYQQILGQGPKLLIQFQNNGVVDDSQLPKDRFSAERLKGVDSTLKIQPAKLEDSAVYLCASSVGLAGELFFGEGSRLTVL.

CDR3 in DNA: TGCAGCGTACAGACGTCGAACACTGAAGCTTTCTTT. It encodes CSVQTSNTEAFF. This sequence joins TRBV29-1 and TRBJ1-1; no reliable D call. The CDR3 contains 12 residues. Trimming pared 6 bases from V and 1 base from J, leaving 9 bases between. Per germline, CDR1 SQVTM and CDR2 ANQGSEA.

The genes are TRBV15 and TRBJ2-1; possible D gene TRBD2, 5 bases. Trimming removed 4 bases at V and 6 bases at J, with 13 bases between. The CDR3 is made up of 14 amino acids. Germline lookup yields CDR1 LNHNV and CDR2 YYDKDF (reference sequence). This chain's CDR3 is CATSIQLGLNEQFF. The CDR3 DNA sequence: TGTGCCACCAGCATTCAACTAGGTCTCAATGAGCAGTTCTTC. The whole variable domain, filled in from reference TRBV15 and TRBJ2-1, reads DAMVIQNPRYQVTQFGKPVTLSCSQTLNHNVMYWYQQKSSQAPKLLFHYYDKDFNNEADTPDNFQSRRPNTSFCFLDIRSPGLGDTAMYLCATSIQLGLNEQFFGPGTRLTVL.

The V and J genes are TRBV10-3 and TRBJ2-7; D might be TRBD1 (6 bases). Germline CDR1 ENHRY, CDR2 SYGVKD. V gave up 4 bases and J gave up 1 base, with 11 bases separating them. CDR3 length: 14 residues. The CDR3 DNA reads as TGTGCCATCAGTGGAGGACAGTTATCCTACGAGCAGTACTTC. Protein product: CAISGGQLSYEQYF.

Concerning this clonotype itself: A read error may be the cause here, since a much bigger clone is one base away. The chain recombines TRBV13 with TRBJ1-1, with 7 bases that match TRBD1. V lost 5 bases to trimming and J lost 3 bases; unmatched junction nucleotides: 3. The length of the CDR3 is 13 residues. Germline V gene lookup returns CDR1 PRHDT and CDR2 FYEKMQ (reference sequence). The CDR3 nucleotides are TGTGCCAGCAGCCCGGGACAGTACACTGAAGCTTTCTTT. It translates to CASSPGQYTEAFF.

This chain connects TRBV6-5 to TRBJ2-3; D possibly corresponds to TRBD2 (7 bases). The germline CDR1 and CDR2 sequences are MNHEY and SVGAGI. The CDR3 has 15 residues. V was trimmed by 2 bases and J by 5 bases, leaving 14 bases between them. The CDR3 bases are TGTGCCAGCAGTTACGGGGGGGGGCGCGGAGATACGCAGTATTTT. Translated, it gives CASSYGGGRGDTQYF.

The chain has TRBV29-1 and TRBJ2-2; TRBD2 agrees at 9 bases. Germline CDR1 and CDR2: SQVTM and ANQGSEA. This CDR3 region has 12 residues. The V and J ends lost 8 bases and 6 bases, in that order; junction bases with no gene match: 4. CDR3 in DNA: TGCAGCACCGCGGGGGGGGCCGGGGAGCTGTTTTTT. Protein: CSTAGGAGELFF.

V gene TRBV5-4 combines with J gene TRBJ2-7; 10 bases are a match to TRBD1. Germline CDR1 is SGHNT and CDR2 is YYREEE (reference sequence). The J segment lost 6 bases and the V segment lost 2 bases, leaving 5 bases of the junction unmatched. The CDR3 consists of 14 residues. DNA for the CDR3: TGTGCCAGCAGCTTTCTCGGGACAGGGGCCGAGCAGTACTTC. This gives the protein CASSFLGTGAEQYF.

This chain uses TRBV5-1 with TRBJ2-3; no reliable D call. V was trimmed by 2 bases and J by 1 base, leaving 8 bases between them. This CDR3 spans 14 amino acids. Germline loops: CDR1 SGHRS, CDR2 YFSETQ. The CDR3 region has the DNA TGCGCCAGCAGCTTTGGAGACGGCACAGATACGCAGTATTTT. Protein sequence: CASSFGDGTDTQYF.

V gene TRBV3-1 combines with J gene TRBJ2-3; 8 nucleotides agree with TRBD2. CDR1 and CDR2 from the germline V gene are LGHDT and YNNKEL (reference sequence). V was clipped by 6 bases and J by 4 bases; unmatched bases: 9. The CDR3 is 15 amino acids. CDR3 DNA: TGTGCCAGCAGTCACGTCGGGGGGGCGGCAGATACGCAGTATTTT. Residues: CASSHVGGAADTQYF.

This chain connects TRBV4-1 to TRBJ2-7; D possibly corresponds to TRBD2 (6 bases). V shed 3 bases and J shed 5 bases, with 14 bases lying between them. Germline V gives CDR1 MGHRA, CDR2 YSYEKL. The CDR3 covers 14 residues. The CDR3 is CASSQVTSIHEQYF. The CDR3 coding sequence is TGCGCCAGCAGCCAGGTAACTAGCATCCACGAGCAGTACTTC.

This sequence joins TRBV27 and TRBJ1-1; D not resolved. This CDR3 is 14 amino acids long. Germline V gene data show CDR1 as MNHEY and CDR2 as SMNVEV (reference sequence). Trimming cost V 5 bases and J 3 bases, with 13 bases left between them. CDR3 nucleotides: TGTGCCAGCAGTCCCAACGACTTGGACACTGAAGCTTTCTTT. Translating gives CASSPNDLDTEAFF.

The chain joins TRBV11-2 to TRBJ2-7; 8 bases map to TRBD1. Germline CDR1 is SGHAT and CDR2 is FQNNGV. The ends lost 4 bases at V and 3 bases at J; junction bases unmatched: 5. The length of the CDR3 is 14 residues. For the CDR3, the DNA is TGTGCCAGCAGCTCCGGGACAGGCCACTACGAGCAGTACTTC. It translates to CASSSGTGHYEQYF.

This chain's CDR3 is CASRPGRTEAFF. CDR3 sequence (DNA): TGTGCCAGCAGGCCAGGGCGGACTGAAGCTTTCTTT. This chain uses TRBV25-1 with TRBJ1-1; D perhaps matches TRBD1 (5 bases). Looked up from germline, CDR1 is MGHDK and CDR2 is SYGVNS. The germline V and J ends were trimmed by 6 bases and 5 bases, with 10 bases remaining between them. This CDR3 contains 12 residues.